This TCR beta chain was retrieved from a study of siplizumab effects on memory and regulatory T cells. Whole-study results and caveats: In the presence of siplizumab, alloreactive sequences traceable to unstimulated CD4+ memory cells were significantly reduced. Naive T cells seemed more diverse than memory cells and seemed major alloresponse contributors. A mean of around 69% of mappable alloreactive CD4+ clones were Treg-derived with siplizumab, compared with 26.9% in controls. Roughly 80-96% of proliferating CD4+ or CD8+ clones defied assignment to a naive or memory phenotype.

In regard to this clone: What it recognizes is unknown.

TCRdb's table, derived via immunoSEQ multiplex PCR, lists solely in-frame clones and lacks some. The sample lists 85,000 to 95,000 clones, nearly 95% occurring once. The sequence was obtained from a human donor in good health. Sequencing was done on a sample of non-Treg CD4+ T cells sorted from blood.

CDR3 sequence (DNA): TGTGCCATCAGTGATATCCCCCATGAGCAGTTCTTC. It yields the protein CAISDIPHEQFF. The chain combines TRBV10-3 with TRBJ2-1; D is undetermined. Germline V gene sequence: CDR1 ENHRY, CDR2 SYGVKD. Trimming stripped 3 bases from V and 8 bases from J, with 8 bases between. This CDR3 is 12 amino acids long.